A selection of T cell receptor beta chains follows, all from one sample in a study of T cells in localized non-small cell lung cancer. Sequenced by immunoSEQ multiplex PCR; TCRdb stores in-frame clones only, minus some. Here the sample spans around 2,700 clones, about 32% being singletons. The sample here was lung tumor tissue, taken before any cancer treatment. Source of these receptors: a woman aged 40 to 75 with stage III lung adenocarcinoma. CDR3s include the opening cysteine and the closing phenylalanine or tryptophan. D genes are given only for firm matches. The size of a clone is reported for some rows only, either as once, few or many, or as a class for expanded clones.

size | J | D | V | CDR3 | DNA
. | TRBJ1-1 | . | TRBV28 | CASVGGGVTEAFF | TGTGCCAGCGTGGGCGGGGGGGTAACTGAAGCTTTCTTT
medium-sized | TRBJ1-4 | . | TRBV12-5 | CASGLWEGGEATNEKLFF | TGTGCTAGTGGTTTGTGGGAGGGAGGGGAAGCAACTAATGAAAAACTGTTTTTT
few | TRBJ1-2 | . | TRBV25-1 | CASSDLVGANYGYTF | TGTGCCAGCAGTGATCTTGTAGGGGCTAACTATGGCTACACCTTC
few | TRBJ1-4 | TRBD1 | TRBV28 | CASSAPGQTREKLFF | TGTGCCAGCAGTGCGCCGGGACAGACTCGTGAAAAACTGTTTTTT
medium-sized | TRBJ2-7 | . | TRBV9 | CASSVKAGDNEQYF | TGTGCCAGCAGCGTAAAGGCAGGGGACAACGAGCAGTACTTC
few | TRBJ1-4 | . | TRBV9 | CASSEDSTRSNEKLFF | TGTGCCAGCAGTGAGGACAGCACTCGCTCTAATGAAAAACTGTTTTTT
few | TRBJ1-1 | . | TRBV6-8 | CASSPHHKGNTEAFF | TGTGCCAGCAGTCCACACCACAAGGGGAACACTGAAGCTTTCTTT
. | TRBJ1-5 | . | TRBV28 | CASTTPTQGLSNQPQHF | TGTGCCAGCACCACCCCCACCCAGGGGCTTAGCAATCAGCCCCAGCATTTT
medium-sized | TRBJ2-2 | TRBD2 | TRBV11-3 | CASSDPGLAGGTGELFF | TGTGCCAGCAGCGACCCCGGACTAGCGGGTGGAACCGGGGAGCTGTTTTTT
. | TRBJ1-5 | . | TRBV9 | CASTPLQSTQGQPQHF | TGTGCCAGTACCCCCTTGCAGTCAACTCAGGGTCAGCCCCAGCATTTT
. | TRBJ2-1 | . | TRBV14 | CASSQAPGAGNEQFF | TGTGCCAGCAGCCAAGCACCGGGAGCCGGGAATGAGCAGTTCTTC
few | TRBJ1-1 | . | TRBV11-3 | CASSTDTPGTRAFF | TGTGCCAGCAGCACCGATACCCCCGGGACTAGGGCTTTCTTT
few | TRBJ1-1 | TRBD1 | TRBV4-1 | CASSHTDDRGKTEAFF | TGCGCCAGCAGCCATACCGATGACAGGGGAAAGACTGAAGCTTTCTTT
. | TRBJ2-5 | . | TRBV15 | CATSRGGSGSETQYF | TGTGCCACCAGCAGAGGGGGGTCGGGGTCGGAGACCCAGTACTTC
. | TRBJ1-2 | . | TRBV6-8 | CASSPLIFRPGNYGYTF | TGTGCCAGCAGTCCTTTAATTTTCAGACCGGGCAACTATGGCTACACCTTC
. | TRBJ2-1 | TRBD2 | TRBV18 | CASLSGASSYNEQFF | TGTGCCAGCCTTAGCGGGGCAAGCTCCTACAATGAGCAGTTCTTC
. | TRBJ2-3 | TRBD2 | TRBV9 | CASSVRASGGSDTQYF | TGTGCCAGCAGCGTACGGGCTAGCGGGGGGTCAGATACGCAGTATTTT
few | TRBJ1-2 | TRBD1 | TRBV6-8 | CASSGWTGESGYTF | TGTGCCAGCAGTGGATGGACAGGGGAGAGCGGCTACACCTTC
medium-sized | TRBJ1-2 | . | TRBV11-3 | CASSLSQASTYGYTF | TGTGCCAGCAGCTTAAGCCAGGCGTCAACCTATGGCTACACCTTC
. | TRBJ1-3 | . | TRBV19 | CASSISVYSGNTIYF | TGTGCCAGTAGTATTTCTGTCTACTCTGGAAACACCATATATTTT